This TCR beta chain comes out of a study of Graves' ophthalmopathy and Graves' hyperthyroidism. Study-level results: In blood appeared most of the expanded thyroid clonotypes whose frequency exceeded 0.001. The study's model predicted ophthalmopathy progression at around 70% sensitivity and 72% to 85% specificity. A model of 13 signatures distinguished ophthalmopathy from stable hyperthyroidism at 85% to 90% sensitivity and roughly 82% specificity.

This clonotype was found a few times. Antigen specificity is unknown. The germline gene is not matched at one end of the junction; a read error may be the cause. Researchers took RNA transcripts and amplified TCR beta CDR3 regions from them. A first-round RT-PCR used HTBI primers, followed by a second-round multiplex PCR. A single record per CDR3 protein comes from TCRdb applying MiXCR to the multiplex PCR reads. The sample has hundreds of thousands of distinct CDR3 sequences; just over 40% are singletons. No donor had other autoimmune disease, uncontrolled infection, pregnancy or lactation. CDR1 is SGHNT, CDR2 YYREEE, per germline (reference sequence). The CDR3 contains 13 residues.

This clonotype was obtained from an adult man with Graves' ophthalmopathy. Input material: peripheral blood. The V and J genes are TRBV5-4 and TRBJ2-7; unclear D gene. CDR3 coding DNA: TGTGCCAGCAGCTTGGGTTTAGGCTACGAGCGGTACTTC. This translates into CASSLGLGYERYF.